This passage covers 5 T cell receptor beta chains from one sample sequenced in a study of shared clonotypes between healthy human individuals. Using immunoSEQ multiplex PCR, the repertoire was profiled, and TCRdb retains in-frame clones only, with some absent. The repertoire holds about 480,000 clones, with around 79% as singletons. The sequencing input was PBMCs. The receptors were sampled from a woman aged 40 to 55 in good health. Some clones in this sample may be carry-over from other donors' samples.

The genes are TRBV4-1 and TRBJ1-4, with D unresolved. Germline lookup yields CDR1 MGHRA and CDR2 YSYEKL. This CDR3 is built from 14 residues. Between the trimmed V and J ends, which lost 6 bases and 5 bases, there was a span of 13 bases. CDR3 sequence (DNA): TGCGCCAGCAGACCACCGGGTGTAAATGAAAAACTGTTTTTT. Translated, it gives CASRPPGVNEKLFF.

This clone was seen more than once but under ten times. The chain links TRBV5-4 to TRBJ2-1; TRBD2 aligns across 9 bases. Trimming cost V 2 bases and J 10 bases; bases outside gene matches: 4. Germline CDR1 and CDR2: SGHNT and YYREEE (reference sequence). The CDR3 has 13 residues. The DNA of the CDR3 is TGTGCCAGCAGCTTCGGCGGGAGGGAGGAGCAGTTCTTC. It yields the protein CASSFGGREEQFF. Based on the CDR3 plus reference TRBV5-4 and TRBJ2-1, the full variable domain is ETGVTQSPTHLIKTRGQQVTLRCSSQSGHNTVSWYQQALGQGPQFIFQYYREEENGRGNFPPRFSGLQFPNYSSELNVNALELDDSALYLCASSFGGREEQFFGPGTRLTVL.

There are a few counts of this clone. The chain employs TRBV2 and TRBJ2-7, with a tentative D call TRBD1 (6 bases). The germline gives CDR1 SNHLY, CDR2 FYNNEI. Trimming took 6 bases from V and 13 from J, leaving 16 bases between them. The CDR3 contains 11 residues. Here the CDR3 reads CASSPTGTPYF. CDR3 DNA: TGTGCCAGCAGCCCCACCGGGACACCCTACTTC.

The chain uses TRBV4-2 and TRBJ2-3; 13 nucleotides align to TRBD2. CDR1 is LGHNA and CDR2 is YNFKEQ in the germline V gene. V lost 4 bases and J lost 10; bases outside the gene matches: 17. This CDR3 region has 18 residues. The CDR3 DNA reads as TGTGCCAGCAGCCCCACTAGCGGGAGGGGGACCCTTTACGGTGCGCAGTATTTT. Residues: CASSPTSGRGTLYGAQYF.

This CDR3 is CASSTTVYNEQFF. Here the CDR3 DNA reads TGTGCCAGCAGCACGACAGTTTACAATGAGCAGTTCTTC. The chain combines TRBV7-3 with TRBJ2-1, with D possibly TRBD1 on 5 matching bases. This CDR3 spans 13 amino acids. Germline V gene lookup returns CDR1 SGHTA and CDR2 FQGTGA. Trimming removed 5 bases from V and 4 bases from J, with 9 bases in between.